This T cell receptor beta chain was found in a study of blood T cell repertoires in COVID-19. Study-wide background: Specimens from acute and convalescent COVID-19 originated in the United States, Italy and Spain. PBMCs, B-cell-depleted T cells, or T cells provided the cDNA or gDNA that made up the material.

This clone was observed a handful of times. The junction shows a germline mismatch at one end, possibly a read error. The CDR3 is 14 amino acids. Germline V lookup: CDR1 MDHEN, CDR2 SYDVKM. Original data processing: Scientists estimated how many nucleated cells there were by amplifying reference gene primers. Here immunoSEQ multiplex PCR was the method, and the copy in TCRdb shows in-frame clones only, minus some. The V and J calls and clone size are taken from that table; D and trimming were inferred from the DNA. The table has approximately 56,000 clones, roughly 89% seen once. The sequenced material came from peripheral blood. The TCR was taken from a man older than 75 with active or convalescent COVID-19. The J gene is TRBJ1-2, the V gene TRBV28; possibly TRBD1 for D (6 bases). The CDR3 nucleotides read TGTGCCAGCATCACAGGGTGGGCTAACCATGGCTACACCTTC. It codes for CASITGWANHGYTF.